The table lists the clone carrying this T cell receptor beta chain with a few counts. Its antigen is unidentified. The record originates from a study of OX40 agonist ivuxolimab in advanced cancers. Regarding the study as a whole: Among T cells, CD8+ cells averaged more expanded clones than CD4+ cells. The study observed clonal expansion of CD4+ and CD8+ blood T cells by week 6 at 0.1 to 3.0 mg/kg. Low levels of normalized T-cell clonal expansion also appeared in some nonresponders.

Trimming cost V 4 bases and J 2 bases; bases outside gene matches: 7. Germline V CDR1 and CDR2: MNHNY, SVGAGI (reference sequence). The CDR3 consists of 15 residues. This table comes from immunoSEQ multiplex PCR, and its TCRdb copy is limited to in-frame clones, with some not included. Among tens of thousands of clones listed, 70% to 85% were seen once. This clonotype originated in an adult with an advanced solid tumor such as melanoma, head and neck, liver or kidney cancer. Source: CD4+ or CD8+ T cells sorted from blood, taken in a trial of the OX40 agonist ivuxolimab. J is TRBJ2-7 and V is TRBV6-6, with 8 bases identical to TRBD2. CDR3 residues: CASSSGLAATYEQYF. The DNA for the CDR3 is TGTGCCAGCAGTTCCGGACTAGCCGCCACCTACGAGCAGTACTTC.